These 5 T cell receptor beta chains originate from one sample sequenced in a study of blood T cell repertoires in COVID-19. Assay used: immunoSEQ multiplex PCR; TCRdb lists only in-frame clones, some missing. The table lists a few hundred thousand clones, around 80% of them singletons. Sample: PBMCs or T cells enriched from blood (not recorded which). The source is a man aged 25-45 years with acute COVID-19.

The genes are TRBV7-6 and TRBJ2-3, with 9 positions matching TRBD2. The CDR3 has 16 residues. With 2 bases clipped from V and 4 bases from J, the junction kept 7 bases outside the gene matches. Germline values: CDR1 SGHVS, CDR2 FNYEAQ. The CDR3 loop is CASSLMVAGAPDTQYF. For the CDR3, the DNA is TGTGCCAGCAGCTTAATGGTAGCGGGAGCCCCAGATACGCAGTATTTT.

The V call is TRBV7-2, the J call TRBJ2-4; TRBD2 matches 16 bases. V trimming: 5 bases; J trimming: 5 bases; junction bases outside the gene matches: 3. Germline CDR1 is SGHTA and CDR2 is FQGNSA. CDR3 size: 16 residues. This CDR3 is CASSPGLAGGENIQYF. The CDR3 nucleotides are TGTGCCAGCAGCCCGGGACTAGCGGGAGGGGAAAACATTCAGTACTTC. Based on the CDR3 plus reference TRBV7-2 and TRBJ2-4, the full variable domain is GAGVSQSPSNKVTEKGKDVELRCDPISGHTALYWYRQSLGQGLEFLIYFQGNSAPDKSGLPSDRFSAERTGGSVSTLTIQRTQQEDSAVYLCASSPGLAGGENIQYFGAGTRLSVL.

The chain carries TRBV27 and TRBJ2-1; D is perhaps TRBD1 (6 bases). CDR3 length equals 15 residues. Deletions cut 3 bases from V and 8 bases from J, with 17 bases between. Germline V gene data show CDR1 as MNHEY and CDR2 as SMNVEV (reference sequence). The CDR3 DNA reads TGTGCCAGCAGTTTCCCCGCCAGGGGTCTTTATGAGCAGTTCTTC. Translated, it gives CASSFPARGLYEQFF.

The gene calls are TRBV19 and TRBJ1-5, with a tentative D call TRBD1 (5 bases). V lost 5 bases and J 2 bases, leaving 10 bases between the germline ends. From germline, CDR1 is LNHDA and CDR2 SQIVND (reference sequence). The CDR3 sequence is 14 residues long. This CDR3 is CASSLLGGNQPQHF. The CDR3 DNA is TGTGCCAGTAGTCTTCTAGGGGGCAATCAGCCCCAGCATTTT. Using reference TRBV19 and TRBJ1-5 for the parts outside the CDR3, the full variable domain is DGGITQSPKYLFRKEGQNVTLSCEQNLNHDAMYWYRQDPGQGLRLIYYSQIVNDFQKGDIAEGYSVSREKKESFPLTVTSAQKNPTAFYLCASSLLGGNQPQHFGDGTRLSIL.

The rearrangement links TRBV4-2 to TRBJ1-2; the D gene is possibly TRBD1 (6 bases). Germline V gene sequence: CDR1 LGHNA, CDR2 YNFKEQ. The germline V and J ends were trimmed by 0 bases and 3 bases, with 20 bases remaining between them. This CDR3 spans 18 amino acids. This CDR3 reads CASSQDPAGANRDYGYTF. CDR3 in DNA: TGTGCCAGCAGCCAAGATCCGGCAGGGGCGAATAGGGACTATGGCTACACCTTC.